This TCR beta chain was sequenced in a study of blood T cell repertoires in COVID-19. Study information: Researchers got acute and convalescent COVID-19 samples from the United States, Italy and Spain. Sources were T cells, B-cell-depleted T cells, or PBMCs; the material itself was cDNA or gDNA.

This clone was seen a single time. Original data processing: Using reference gene primer amplification, nucleated cell counts were estimated. Sequenced by immunoSEQ multiplex PCR; TCRdb stores in-frame clones only, minus some. The D gene and trimming were derived from the DNA, and the V and J assignments and clone size from that table. This sample carries 120,000 to 150,000 clones, roughly 79% of them seen once, and the ten largest clones take approximately 8%. Germline CDR1 is LGHDT and CDR2 is YNNKEL (reference sequence). With V trimmed by 0 bases and J by 6 bases, 6 bases remained unmatched. The CDR3 has 15 amino acids.

The chain couples TRBV3-1 (or the pseudogene TRBV3-2) to TRBJ2-7; 9 positions agree with TRBD1. The clonotype was recovered from a man aged 50-60 years with active or convalescent COVID-19. What was sequenced was peripheral blood. The DNA of the CDR3 is TGTGCCAGCAGCCAAGACCCGGGACAGGGAGGCGAGCAGTACTTC. It yields the protein CASSQDPGQGGEQYF.